This TCR beta chain was observed in a study of blood T cells in healthy people across ages. For the second PCR, which ran for about 6 to 11 cycles, a sample-barcoded 5' primer and a J-beta primer mix were used. TCRdb processed the 5' RACE reads anew with MiXCR; each CDR3 protein has one entry. The sample yields 550,000 to 600,000 distinct CDR3 sequences, roughly 48% seen once. Details on this clonotype: Its antigen is still unknown.

The CDR3 runs 16 residues. Trimming cost V 5 bases and J 1 base; bases outside gene matches: 9. Germline V gene data show CDR1 as DFQATT and CDR2 as SNEGSKA (reference sequence). Study findings and constraints: Older age went with lower TCR beta diversity per million T cells, in a roughly linear way. Naive CD4+ cell counts and diversity both ran higher in long-lived than in aged donors.

Sequencing input: blood. The receptor was derived from a man older than 75 in good health. The chain is built from TRBV20-1 and TRBJ2-3, with TRBD2 matching 10 bases. The CDR3 protein is CSAPRTGTSGTDTQYF. DNA of the CDR3: TGCAGTGCTCCCCGGACCGGGACTAGCGGCACAGATACGCAGTATTTT.